Below, 22 T cell receptor beta chains from the same sample are listed, as sequenced in a study of control samples from healthy donors and cancer patients. Profiling relied on immunoSEQ multiplex PCR, and the TCRdb table lists in-frame clones only, not all of them. In the table there are under 85,000 clones, over 85% of which are singletons. The sequenced sample was PBMCs. Every receptor here comes from a woman between 40 and 55 years old with lung cancer.

The chain uses TRBV7-6 and TRBJ1-3; no definite D call. CDR1 and CDR2 (germline): SGHVS, FNYEAQ. The ends were cut back, 6 bases at V and 4 bases at J, with 16 bases in the middle. CDR3 length: 15 residues. The CDR3 nucleotides read TGTGCCAGCAGTCCAGCCCCCGACGGAGGAAACACCATATATTTT. Its protein is CASSPAPDGGNTIYF.

The chain has TRBV2 and TRBJ2-7; D gene unclear. The CDR3 is 14 amino acids. V lost 0 bases and J 5 bases, leaving 11 bases between the germline ends. From germline, CDR1 is SNHLY and CDR2 FYNNEI. CDR3 loop: CASSEAVGTDEQYF. For the CDR3, the DNA is TGTGCCAGCAGTGAAGCGGTGGGCACGGACGAGCAGTACTTC.

V usage is TRBV28 and J usage is TRBJ2-2; perhaps TRBD2 as D (5 bases). Looked up from germline, CDR1 is MDHEN and CDR2 is SYDVKM. CDR3 size: 16 residues. Trimming cost V 4 bases and J 6 bases, with 18 bases left between them. The CDR3 protein is CASSSSGQPRAGELFF. In DNA, the CDR3 is TGTGCCAGCAGTTCCTCTGGTCAGCCGAGGGCCGGGGAGCTGTTTTTT.

In regard to this clone: The junction departs from germline at one end; a sequencing error may be responsible. The chain employs TRBV3-1 (or the pseudogene TRBV3-2) and TRBJ2-6; perhaps TRBD2 as D (5 bases). Germline assignment: CDR1 LGHDT and CDR2 YNNKEL (reference sequence). This CDR3 has 20 residues. CDR3: CASSQGGIRLSLSRANVLTF. As DNA, the CDR3 is TGTGCCAGCAGCCAAGGAGGGATTCGACTCTCCCTCTCTAGGGCCAACGTCCTGACTTTC.

The chain has TRBV5-1 and TRBJ2-3; D remains unclear. Germline loops: CDR1 SGHRS, CDR2 YFSETQ. The CDR3 is 14 residues long. The V end was cut by 2 bases, the J end by 2 bases, with 9 bases between. Here the CDR3 DNA reads TGCGCCAGCAGCTTAGGTCAGGTCACAGATACGCAGTATTTT. It codes for CASSLGQVTDTQYF.

The CDR3 here is CASSPPSGGAYEQYF. The DNA for the CDR3 is TGTGCCAGCTCACCACCGAGCGGGGGGGCCTACGAGCAGTACTTC. J is TRBJ2-7 and V is TRBV18, with 10 bases aligning to TRBD2. In germline, CDR1 is KGHSH, CDR2 LQKENI. The CDR3 has 15 amino acids. The V segment lost 0 bases and the J segment 2 bases; nucleotides outside the gene matches: 1.

V and J are TRBV15 and TRBJ1-4; no clear D. Germline V lookup: CDR1 LNHNV, CDR2 YYDKDF (reference sequence). Trimming shortened V by 1 base and J by 17 bases, and 14 bases separated the two germline ends. The CDR3 has 12 residues. As DNA, the CDR3 is TGTGCCACCAGCAGAGTCCCGGGAGCCCCTTTTTTT. This translates into CATSRVPGAPFF.

The rearrangement uses TRBV5-5 and TRBJ2-7; maybe TRBD1 (6 bases). The ends were cut back, 6 bases at V and 3 bases at J, with 19 bases in the middle. This CDR3 region has 15 residues. Germline loops: CDR1 SGHKS, CDR2 YYEKEE (reference sequence). CDR3 nucleotide sequence: TGTGCCAGCACCAAAGGTGGGGGCACTAACTACGAGCAGTACTTC. This codes for CASTKGGGTNYEQYF. Based on the CDR3 plus reference TRBV5-5 and TRBJ2-7, the full variable domain is DAGVTQSPTHLIKTRGQQVTLRCSPISGHKSVSWYQQVLGQGPQFIFQYYEKEERGRGNFPDRFSARQFPNYSSELNVNALLLGDSALYLCASTKGGGTNYEQYFGPGTRLTVT.

CDR3 coding DNA: TGTGCCACCAGCAGCCTAATGGGGACAGCGAAGTTCTTC. Protein: CATSSLMGTAKFF. The chain joins TRBV15 to TRBJ2-1, with 7 bases fitting TRBD1. V shed 3 bases and J 14 bases; nucleotides not matched to a gene: 10. This CDR3 is 13 amino acids long. From germline, CDR1 is LNHNV and CDR2 YYDKDF (reference sequence).

The rearrangement joins TRBV18 to TRBJ1-1, with D unclear. Germline CDR1 is KGHSH and CDR2 is LQKENI. This CDR3 has 14 residues. V was shortened by 0 bases and J by 3 bases, with 8 bases between the two germline ends. The CDR3 DNA sequence: TGTGCCAGCTCACCACCCCGGCTGTACACTGAAGCTTTCTTT. Translating gives CASSPPRLYTEAFF.

This clone occurred once. The sample carries other DNA sequences with the same CDR3. V and J are TRBV6-5 and TRBJ1-1; D is perhaps TRBD1 (5 bases). This CDR3 spans 14 amino acids. Germline assignment: CDR1 MNHEY and CDR2 SVGAGI. The germline V and J ends were trimmed by 0 bases and 1 base, with 6 bases remaining between them. The CDR3 loop reads CASSYSQGNTEAFF. In DNA form, the CDR3 reads TGTGCCAGCAGTTACTCGCAGGGGAACACTGAAGCTTTCTTT.

This clone has a single count. The CDR3 bases are TGCGCCAGCAGCCGGGACAGGGGATCGGAGACCCAGTACTTC. This gives the protein CASSRDRGSETQYF. This chain connects TRBV10-2 to TRBJ2-5; 10 bases are a match to TRBD1. CDR1 is WSHSY and CDR2 is SAAADI in the germline V gene. This CDR3 has 14 residues. V lost 6 bases, J lost 5 bases, and 6 bases stayed unmatched.

The genes are TRBV2 and TRBJ1-3; 7 nucleotides align to TRBD1. CDR3 length: 15 residues. Germline V lookup: CDR1 SNHLY, CDR2 FYNNEI. V lost 6 bases and J lost 2; bases outside the gene matches: 7. The CDR3 DNA sequence: TGTGCCAGCAGCCAAGACAGGGCGGCTGGAAACACCATATATTTT. Translating gives CASSQDRAAGNTIYF.

This rearrangement joins TRBV4-2 to TRBJ2-5; TRBD2 matches 14 bases. CDR3 size: 14 residues. V lost 2 bases, J lost 14 bases, and 7 bases stayed unmatched. Germline CDR1 and CDR2: LGHNA and YNFKEQ. The CDR3 spells CASSQWTSGGTTYF. The CDR3 bases are TGTGCCAGCAGCCAATGGACTAGCGGGGGGACCACATACTTC.

The chain employs TRBV27 and TRBJ1-1; possible D gene TRBD1, 5 bases. Germline V CDR1 and CDR2: MNHEY, SMNVEV (reference sequence). This CDR3 has 13 residues. Between the trimmed V and J ends, which lost 5 bases and 6 bases, there was a span of 13 bases. CDR3 sequence reads: CASSPGPTPEAFF. DNA for the CDR3: TGTGCCAGCAGTCCGGGGCCTACCCCTGAAGCTTTCTTT.

This clone is a singleton in its sample. The CDR3 region has the DNA TGTGCCAGCAGCTTAGCGCGGGGGGGACCAAACTACGAGCAGTACTTC. Protein product: CASSLARGGPNYEQYF. The V and J genes are TRBV7-9 and TRBJ2-7; 9 bases agree with TRBD2. The CDR3 totals 16 residues. Germline V gene sequence: CDR1 SEHNR, CDR2 FQNEAQ (reference sequence). V lost 0 bases, J lost 3 bases, and 6 bases stayed unmatched.

The chain is built from TRBV6-5 and TRBJ1-5, with TRBD1 matching over 9 bases. This CDR3 spans 15 amino acids. J was trimmed by 7 bases and V by 5 bases; bases with no gene match: 9. Germline V CDR1 and CDR2: MNHEY, SVGAGI. The CDR3 DNA is TGTGCCAGCAGTCGGGGACAGGGAGCGAGACAGCCCCAGCATTTT. As protein: CASSRGQGARQPQHF.

This chain connects TRBV7-2 to TRBJ1-1; D gene unclear. Trimming cost V 1 base and J 0 bases, with 6 bases left between them. Per the germline V gene, CDR1 is SGHTA and CDR2 is FQGNSA. CDR3 length: 14 amino acids. In nucleotides, the CDR3 is TGTGCCAGCAGCTTAGATATTTTGAACACTGAAGCTTTCTTT. Its protein product is CASSLDILNTEAFF. The entire variable domain, with the rest obtained from reference TRBV7-2 and TRBJ1-1, is as follows: GAGVSQSPSNKVTEKGKDVELRCDPISGHTALYWYRQSLGQGLEFLIYFQGNSAPDKSGLPSDRFSAERTGGSVSTLTIQRTQQEDSAVYLCASSLDILNTEAFFGQGTRLTVV.

This rearrangement joins TRBV7-9 to TRBJ1-1, with D hard to call. V gave up 1 base and J gave up 1 base, with 1 base separating them. The CDR3 consists of 12 residues. Germline CDR1 reads SEHNR; CDR2 reads FQNEAQ (reference sequence). The CDR3 loop reads CASSLENTEAFF. The CDR3, as DNA: TGTGCCAGCAGCTTAGAGAACACTGAAGCTTTCTTT.

V gene TRBV19 combines with J gene TRBJ2-1; 12 nucleotides match TRBD1. Germline V gene lookup returns CDR1 LNHDA and CDR2 SQIVND (reference sequence). With V trimmed by 3 bases and J by 9 bases, 15 bases remained unmatched. This CDR3 has 18 residues. In nucleotides, the CDR3 is TGTGCCAGTAGTATGTATCTTTATGAGGGACAGGGGGCGAGTGAGCAGTTCTTC. This encodes CASSMYLYEGQGASEQFF. Together with reference TRBV19 and TRBJ2-1, the CDR3 gives the full variable domain: DGGITQSPKYLFRKEGQNVTLSCEQNLNHDAMYWYRQDPGQGLRLIYYSQIVNDFQKGDIAEGYSVSREKKESFPLTVTSAQKNPTAFYLCASSMYLYEGQGASEQFFGPGTRLTVL.

J is TRBJ1-1 and V is TRBV30; D is possibly TRBD1 (5 bases). V dropped 4 bases and J dropped 4 bases, with 13 bases sitting between them. The CDR3 has 13 amino acids. Germline CDR1 is GTSNPN and CDR2 is SVGIG (reference sequence). The CDR3 spells CAWNLGGGTEAFF. The CDR3 bases are TGTGCCTGGAACCTGGGGGGGGGCACTGAAGCTTTCTTT. The complete variable domain, with remaining parts taken from reference TRBV30 and TRBJ1-1, reads SQTIHQWPATLVQPVGSPLSLECTVEGTSNPNLYWYRQAAGRGLQLLFYSVGIGQISSEVPQNLSASRPQDRQFILSSKKLLLSDSGFYLCAWNLGGGTEAFFGQGTRLTVV.

The chain carries TRBV4-1 and TRBJ1-2, with no clear D. V lost 1 base and J 7 bases, leaving 4 bases between the germline ends. Germline CDR1 is MGHRA and CDR2 is YSYEKL. The CDR3 is 11 amino acids. DNA for the CDR3: TGCGCCAGCAGCCAAGGGGGTGGCTACACCTTC. This gives the protein CASSQGGGYTF.